This passage covers 6 T cell receptor beta chains from one sample sequenced in a study of blood T cell repertoires in COVID-19. Assay used: immunoSEQ multiplex PCR; TCRdb lists only in-frame clones, some missing. The data contain over 250,000 clones, roughly 80% of them singletons. Sequencing was done on a sample of PBMCs or T cells enriched from blood (not recorded which). Every receptor here comes from a middle-aged man who had been exposed to COVID-19.

V is TRBV4-1 and J is TRBJ2-3, with 16 nucleotides matching TRBD2. V trimming: 2 bases; J trimming: 5 bases; junction bases outside the gene matches: 13. The CDR3 is made up of 20 amino acids. CDR1 is MGHRA, CDR2 YSYEKL, per germline. In nucleotides, the CDR3 is TGCGCCAGCAGCCAATTCCCCGGGACTAGCGGGAGGGGCACACTAGATACGCAGTATTTT. It translates to CASSQFPGTSGRGTLDTQYF.

The chain links TRBV18 to TRBJ1-5, with D tentatively TRBD1 (5 bases). CDR3 length: 16 amino acids. V gave up 4 bases and J gave up 0 bases, with 13 bases separating them. CDR1 KGHSH and CDR2 LQKENI come from the germline V gene. DNA of the CDR3: TGTGCCAGCTCACGCGGGGGTACGGATAGCAATCAGCCCCAGCATTTT. It translates to CASSRGGTDSNQPQHF.

In this sample, this clone turned up many times. This sequence joins TRBV12-5 and TRBJ2-7; D not resolved. This CDR3 is built from 13 residues. CDR1 and CDR2 from the germline V gene are LGHNT and FRNRAP. V gave up 4 bases and J gave up 2 bases, with 9 bases separating them. In DNA form, the CDR3 reads TGTGCTAGTGGTTCAGTGGCTCCCTACGAGCAGTACTTC. Its protein is CASGSVAPYEQYF.

This rearrangement joins TRBV29-1 to TRBJ2-3, with 9 bases that match TRBD2. Germline values: CDR1 SQVTM, CDR2 ANQGSEA. Losses at the gene ends were 4 bases for V and 1 base for J; bases not matched to a gene: 0. The CDR3 has 13 residues. The CDR3 reads CSVASGGTDTQYF. The CDR3 bases are TGCAGCGTTGCTAGCGGGGGCACAGATACGCAGTATTTT.

Remarks on this clone: Other DNA sequences in the sample encode the same CDR3. The chain links TRBV5-4 to TRBJ2-3; unclear D gene. V shed 0 bases and J shed 0 bases, with 8 bases lying between them. The CDR3 extends over 15 amino acids. Per the germline V gene, CDR1 is SGHNT and CDR2 is YYREEE (reference sequence). CDR3 sequence (DNA): TGTGCCAGCAGCTTGGGCGGCACTAGCACAGATACGCAGTATTTT. This codes for CASSLGGTSTDTQYF.

The chain uses TRBV15 and TRBJ1-2; D is unclear. Trimming took off 0 bases at V and 4 bases at J, with 9 bases between the two ends. The CDR3 consists of 14 residues. Germline V gene sequence: CDR1 LNHNV, CDR2 YYDKDF (reference sequence). DNA for the CDR3: TGTGCCACCAGCAGAGAACATGAGGGCTATGGCTACACCTTC. The encoded protein is CATSREHEGYGYTF.